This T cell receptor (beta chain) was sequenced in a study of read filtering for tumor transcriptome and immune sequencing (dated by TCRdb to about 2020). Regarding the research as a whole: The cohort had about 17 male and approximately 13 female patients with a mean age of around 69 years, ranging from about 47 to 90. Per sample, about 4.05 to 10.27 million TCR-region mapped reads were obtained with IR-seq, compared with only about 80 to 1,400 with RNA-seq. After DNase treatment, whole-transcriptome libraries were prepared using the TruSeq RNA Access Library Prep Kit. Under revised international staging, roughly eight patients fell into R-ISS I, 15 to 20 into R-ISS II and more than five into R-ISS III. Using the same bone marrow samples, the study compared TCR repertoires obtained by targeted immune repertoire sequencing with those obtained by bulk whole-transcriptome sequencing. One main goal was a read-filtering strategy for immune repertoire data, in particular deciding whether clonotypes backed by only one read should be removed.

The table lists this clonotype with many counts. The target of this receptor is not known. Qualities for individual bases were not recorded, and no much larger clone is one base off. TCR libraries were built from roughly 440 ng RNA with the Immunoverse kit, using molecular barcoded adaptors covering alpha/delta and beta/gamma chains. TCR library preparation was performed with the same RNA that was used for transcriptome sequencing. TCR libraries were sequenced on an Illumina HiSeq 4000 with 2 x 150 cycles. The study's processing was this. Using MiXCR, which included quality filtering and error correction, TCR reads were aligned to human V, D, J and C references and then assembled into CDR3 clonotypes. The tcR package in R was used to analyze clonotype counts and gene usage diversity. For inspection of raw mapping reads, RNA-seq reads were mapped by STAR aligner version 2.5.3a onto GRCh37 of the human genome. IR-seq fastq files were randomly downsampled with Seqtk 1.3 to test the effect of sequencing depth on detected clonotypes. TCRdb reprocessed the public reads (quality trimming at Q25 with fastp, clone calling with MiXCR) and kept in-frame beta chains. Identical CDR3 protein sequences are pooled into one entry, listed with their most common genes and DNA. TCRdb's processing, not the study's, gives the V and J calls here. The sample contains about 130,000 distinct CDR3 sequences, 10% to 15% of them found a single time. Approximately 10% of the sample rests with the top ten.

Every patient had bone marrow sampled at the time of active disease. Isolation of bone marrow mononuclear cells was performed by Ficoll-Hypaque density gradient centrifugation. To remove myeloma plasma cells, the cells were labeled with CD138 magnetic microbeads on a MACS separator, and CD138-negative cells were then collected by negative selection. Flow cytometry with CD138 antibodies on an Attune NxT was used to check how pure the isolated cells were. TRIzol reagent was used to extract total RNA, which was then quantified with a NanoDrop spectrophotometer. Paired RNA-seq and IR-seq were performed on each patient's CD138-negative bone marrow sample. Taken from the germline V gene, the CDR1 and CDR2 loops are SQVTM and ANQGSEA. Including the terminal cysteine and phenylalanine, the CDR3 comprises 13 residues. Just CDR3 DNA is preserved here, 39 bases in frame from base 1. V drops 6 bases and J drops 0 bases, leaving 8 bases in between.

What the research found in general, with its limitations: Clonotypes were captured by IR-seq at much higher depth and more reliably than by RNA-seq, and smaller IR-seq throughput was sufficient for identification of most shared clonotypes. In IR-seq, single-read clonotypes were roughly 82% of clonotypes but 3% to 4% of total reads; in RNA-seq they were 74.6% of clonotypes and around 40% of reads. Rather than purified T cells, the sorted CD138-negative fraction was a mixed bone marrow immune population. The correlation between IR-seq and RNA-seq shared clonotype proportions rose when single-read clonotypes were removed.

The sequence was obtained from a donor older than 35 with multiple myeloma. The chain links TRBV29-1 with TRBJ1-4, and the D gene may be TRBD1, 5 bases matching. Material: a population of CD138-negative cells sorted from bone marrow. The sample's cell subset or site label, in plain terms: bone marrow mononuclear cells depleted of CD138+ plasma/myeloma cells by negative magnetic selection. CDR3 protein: CSVLGATNEKLFF. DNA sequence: TGCAGCGTCCTAGGGGCAACTAATGAAAAACTGTTTTTT.